This TCR beta chain derives from a study of CD8 T cells in ankylosing spondylitis. TCRdb reprocessed the 5' RACE reads via MiXCR and lists one record per CDR3 protein. This sample has some 240,000 distinct CDR3 sequences, with roughly 8.6% found just once. This clonotype has ten or more counts. The origin of this receptor is a male donor with ankylosing spondylitis or in good health (not recorded which). The sequencing input was blood, either unsorted or a sorted T cell fraction (not recorded which).

DNA for the CDR3: TGTGCCAGCAGCTTGGCCGTGGGCGAAAAACTGTTTTTT. Translating it yields CASSLAVGEKLFF. The chain carries TRBV5-6 and TRBJ1-4; D is uncertain. V was pared by 0 bases and J by 8 bases, with 8 bases between. Germline V gene lookup returns CDR1 SGHDT and CDR2 YYEEEE. The CDR3 runs 13 residues.